This T cell receptor beta chain appears in the sequencing data of a study of spatial heterogeneity in lung cancer. Study context: There were consistently more beta-chain sequences detected than alpha-chain sequences.

This clonotype was recorded at least ten times. Its cognate antigen is unknown. Since it is a stray read in a library aimed at alpha chains, this beta chain has a size that is not meaningful. CDR3 length equals 14 residues. Trimming pared 4 bases from V and 0 bases from J, leaving 13 bases between. Germline CDR1 DFQATT, CDR2 SNEGSKA (reference sequence). Points from the study as a whole: Mutation counts in tumors were tracked by counts of expanded intratumoral alpha and beta TCRs. It was estimated that coverage of tumor T cells reached about 7% for alpha chains and 12% to 15% for beta chains. Numbers of ubiquitous and regional expanded TCRs tracked ubiquitous and regional nonsynonymous mutation counts, respectively.

One entry per CDR3 protein, called by TCRdb with MiXCR from the 5' RACE reads. The sample has approximately 11,000 distinct CDR3 sequences; about 5% are singletons. Sample time point: sample taken at primary tumor resection. No cells were sorted before sequencing. The whole RNA sequenced was extracted from tumor, nontumor lung or frozen PBMC. The TCR comes from a male donor with early-stage non-small cell lung cancer. Sample: lung tumor tissue, taken at surgery. This chain connects TRBV20-1 to TRBJ2-7; D perhaps matches TRBD2 (5 bases). In DNA form, the CDR3 reads TGCAGTGCTATTCCGGGAACGTCCTCCTACGAGCAGTACTTC. The encoded protein is CSAIPGTSSYEQYF.